A selection of T cell receptor beta chains follows, all from one sample in a study of shared clonotypes between healthy human individuals. Here immunoSEQ multiplex PCR was the method, and the copy in TCRdb shows in-frame clones only, minus some. The table includes about 980,000 clones, 76% detected once. Source material: memory CD4+ T cells sorted from blood. These receptors came from a man between 18 and 29 years old in good health. The CDR3 runs from the conserved cysteine through the conserved F or W. D genes are given only for firm matches. Part of the rows lack a size; the others show once, few, many or a class for expanded clones.

J,D,size,length,V,DNA,CDR3
TRBJ2-1,TRBD2,NA,14,TRBV5-1,TGCGCCAGCAGCTTGAGACTAGCGGACAATGAGCAGTTCTTC,CASSLRLADNEQFF
TRBJ2-5,TRBD1,NA,15,TRBV29-1,TGCAGCGTCACCCCAGGGACAGGTTCAGAAGAGACCCAGTACTTC,CSVTPGTGSEETQYF
TRBJ2-5,NA,NA,12,TRBV9,TGTGCCAGCAGCCGCCCCTTTGAGACCCAGTACTTC,CASSRPFETQYF
TRBJ1-2,NA,once,12,TRBV25-1,TGTGCCAGCCACCAGATTTTCAGTGGCTACACCTTC,CASHQIFSGYTF
TRBJ2-7,TRBD1,NA,15,TRBV5-4,TGTGCCAGCAGCGCCGGACAGGGTGTAACCTACGAGCAGTACTTC,CASSAGQGVTYEQYF
TRBJ2-1,TRBD1,NA,15,TRBV11-2,TGTGCCAGCAGCAAAACCGGGACAGTAGGCGGAGAGCAGTTCTTC,CASSKTGTVGGEQFF
TRBJ2-7,TRBD1,NA,15,TRBV7-9,TGTGCCAGCAGCTCGACGGACAGGGGAGACTACGAGCAGTACTTC,CASSSTDRGDYEQYF
TRBJ1-1,NA,NA,13,TRBV2,TGTGCCAGCAGTCTGACAGCTACCGGGGAAGCTTTCTTT,CASSLTATGEAFF
TRBJ2-5,NA,NA,15,TRBV6-1,TGTGCCAGCAGTGCCTTTCCCAGTAGACAAGAGACCCAGTACTTC,CASSAFPSRQETQYF
TRBJ1-4,NA,few,17,TRBV27,TGTGCCAGCAGTCGCCGGGCCCCGAAGGACTGGGGAGAAAAACTGTTTTTT,CASSRRAPKDWGEKLFF
TRBJ2-7,NA,once,14,TRBV6-5,TGTGCCAGCAGTTACGCGGTCGGGTCCTACGAGCAGTACTTC,CASSYAVGSYEQYF
TRBJ1-1,TRBD1,NA,17,TRBV5-4,TGTGCCAGCAGCCACGATAGACAGGGGGTGACGAACACTGAAGCTTTCTTT,CASSHDRQGVTNTEAFF
TRBJ2-3,TRBD1,NA,17,TRBV25-1,TGTGCCAGCAGTGACGGGACAGGGGGCATGGGCACAGATACGCAGTATTTT,CASSDGTGGMGTDTQYF
TRBJ2-7,NA,NA,11,TRBV11-2,TGTGCCAGCAGCTTAAGGCACGAGCAGTACTTC,CASSLRHEQYF
TRBJ2-5,NA,NA,15,TRBV2,TGTGCCAGCAGTGCACAGGGAAAAGACCAAGAGACCCAGTACTTC,CASSAQGKDQETQYF
TRBJ2-3,TRBD2,NA,16,TRBV30,TGTGCCTGGAGGTCGGGAGCGGGAGGACTAACAGATACGCAGTATTTT,CAWRSGAGGLTDTQYF